A single sample gave rise to the 25 T cell receptor beta chains below, sequenced in a study of tumor and adjacent non-tumor tissue in lung cancer. A modified ARM-PCR protocol with three rounds of nested PCR amplified TCRbeta. TCRdb reanalysed the multiplex PCR reads using MiXCR and keeps one entry per CDR3 protein. Of roughly 140,000 distinct CDR3 sequences in the sample, about 71% were seen once. No cell sorting was done before RNA was extracted from the tissue. Sequencing input: lung tumor tissue. The receptors shown here come from a man aged 55-75 years with small cell lung cancer.

About this clonotype itself: The CDR3 end shows no conserved phenylalanine or tryptophan, and so a read error is likely. The chain combines TRBV29-1 with TRBJ2-3; unclear D gene. The CDR3 contains 15 residues. V shed 0 bases and J shed 6 bases, with 16 bases lying between them. The germline gives CDR1 SQVTM, CDR2 ANQGSEA. The CDR3 DNA sequence: TGCAGCGTTGAAGATATGGGAAGAGCCCCCGATACGCAGTATTCT. It encodes CSVEDMGRAPDTQYS.

On this clonotype: Its ends do not fully match the called genes, so a read error is possible. The chain is built from TRBV20-1 and TRBJ2-1; D gene unclear. Germline CDR1 reads DFQATT; CDR2 reads SNEGSKA (reference sequence). CDR3 length: 15 amino acids. Written as DNA, the CDR3 is TGTAGTGCGAGGTCAGGTTGGACGCCCTACAATGAGCAGTTCTTC. It yields the protein CSARSGWTPYNEQFF.

The CDR3, as DNA: TGTGCCAGCAGTTTGGTAGCCGGGCACCAGCCCCAGCATTTT. This translates into CASSLVAGHQPQHF. This chain links TRBV28 with TRBJ1-5; D call uncertain. Per the germline V gene, CDR1 is MDHEN and CDR2 is SYDVKM. CDR3 size: 14 residues. Trimming stripped 3 bases from V and 7 bases from J, with 13 bases between.

This clonotype was recorded at least ten times. The rearrangement links TRBV12-3 or TRBV12-4 to TRBJ1-2; 7 bases match TRBD1. J was trimmed by 10 bases and V by 5 bases; bases with no gene match: 4. This CDR3 spans 11 amino acids. The CDR3 bases are TGTGCCAGCAGTAGGGGGACAGACTACACCTTC. Protein sequence: CASSRGTDYTF.

The gene calls are TRBV11-2 and TRBJ2-1; D is unclear. V was clipped by 0 bases and J by 2 bases, with 8 bases between them. This CDR3 is 15 amino acids long. The germline V gene has CDR1 SGHAT and CDR2 FQNNGV. CDR3 nucleotide sequence: TGTGCCAGCAGCTTAGATGATGGGACCTACAATGAGCAGTTCTTC. Protein product: CASSLDDGTYNEQFF.

On this clonotype: With a much larger clone just one base away, this may be a read error. The genes are TRBV12-3 or TRBV12-4 and TRBJ1-1, with a weak D call TRBD1 (5 bases). This CDR3 spans 12 amino acids. The CDR3: CVSSFMGLEAFF. The CDR3 nucleotides read TGTGTCAGCAGTTTTATGGGGCTTGAAGCTTTCTTT.

The chain combines TRBV20-1 with TRBJ2-5; a weak D match, TRBD1 (5 bases). V lost 0 bases and J lost 10, with 27 bases in between. Germline CDR1 is DFQATT and CDR2 is SNEGSKA (reference sequence). The CDR3 is 17 residues long. This chain's CDR3 is CSARDNGAANNQFLQYF. CDR3 bases: TGCAGTGCTAGAGATAATGGGGCGGCCAATAATCAATTTCTCCAGTACTTC.

The rearrangement joins TRBV6-1 to TRBJ1-4, with no clear D. Germline values: CDR1 MNHNS, CDR2 SASEGT. The ends were cut back, 6 bases at V and 4 bases at J, with 9 bases in the middle. There are 13 residues in the CDR3. The CDR3 DNA reads as TGTGCCAGCAGATTTGCAATTAATGAAAAACTGTTTTTT. Its protein product is CASRFAINEKLFF.

Comment on this clonotype: A read error may explain this, as a much larger clone is one base away. This chain uses TRBV29-1 with TRBJ2-3; D gene unclear. Germline lookup yields CDR1 SQVTM and CDR2 ANQGSEA. The CDR3 is made up of 14 amino acids. This CDR3 is CSVKGSSTTDTRYF. CDR3 DNA: TGCAGCGTTAAAGGTAGCTCGACCACAGATACGCGGTATTTT.

Remarks on this clonotype: The germline gene is not matched at one end of the junction; a read error may be the cause. The rearrangement joins TRBV6-5 to TRBJ2-1, with D perhaps TRBD1 (5 bases). The CDR3 sequence is 14 residues long. CDR1 is MNHEY, CDR2 SVGAGI, per germline. CDR3 sequence: CASSRQCSYNEQFF. In nucleotides, the CDR3 is TGTGCCAGCAGTCGACAGTGTTCCTACAATGAGCAATTCTTC.

Details on this clonotype: A clone one base away is much larger, so this may be a read error. This chain joins TRBV20-1 and TRBJ2-1, with 9 bases lining up with TRBD1. CDR1 DFQATT and CDR2 SNEGSKA come from the germline V gene (reference sequence). The length of the CDR3 is 16 residues. The CDR3 protein is CSDRDRDREGNNEQFF. The CDR3 DNA follows: TGCAGTGATAGAGATCGGGACAGGGAAGGTAATAATGAGCAGTTCTTC.

This chain connects TRBV11-2 to TRBJ2-7, with 8 bases matching TRBD2. Germline CDR1 and CDR2: SGHAT and FQNNGV. The trim removed 2 bases at V and 11 bases at J, leaving 14 bases unmatched. The CDR3 spans 15 residues. The CDR3 nucleotides are TGTGCCAGCAGCTTACAAGCGGGAGATTCCTACGAAGAGTACGTC. It yields the protein CASSLQAGDSYEEYV.

The rearrangement links TRBV29-1 to TRBJ2-5; D may be TRBD1 or TRBD2 (5 bases each). This CDR3 spans 12 amino acids. CDR1 is SQVTM, CDR2 ANQGSEA, per germline. The germline V and J ends were trimmed by 5 bases and 1 base, with 8 bases remaining between them. The CDR3 coding sequence is TGCAGCGTTTGGGGGTCCCAAGAGACCCAGTACTTC. Translating it yields CSVWGSQETQYF. Full variable domain (missing parts from reference TRBV29-1 and TRBJ2-5): SAVISQKPSRDICQRGTSLTIQCQVDSQVTMMFWYRQQPGQSLTLIATANQGSEATYESGFVIDKFPISRPNLTFSTLTVSNMSPEDSSIYLCSVWGSQETQYFGPGTRLLVL.

The V and J genes are TRBV24-1 and TRBJ2-1; 8 bases fit TRBD2. With V trimmed by 12 bases and J by 7 bases, 13 bases remained unmatched. This CDR3 is built from 14 residues. Germline assignment: CDR1 KGHDR and CDR2 SFDVKD. The CDR3 region has the DNA TGTGCCGCCGGGACCAGCGGGAGTCGGAATGAGCAGTTCTTC. This encodes CAAGTSGSRNEQFF.

Turning to this clonotype: This CDR3 fails to terminate in the conserved phenylalanine or tryptophan, so it likely reflects a read error. This chain links TRBV12-3 or TRBV12-4 with TRBJ2-3; D gene unclear. The CDR3 runs to 10 residues. V shed 8 bases and J shed 7 bases, with 7 bases lying between them. CDR3 residues: CASGEYTQYL. For the CDR3, the DNA is TGTGCCAGCGGTGAATATACGCAGTATCTT.

The chain couples TRBV11-2 to TRBJ2-3; D unresolved. Germline loops: CDR1 SGHAT, CDR2 FQNNGV. The ends were cut back, 9 bases at V and 3 bases at J, with 13 bases in the middle. This CDR3 spans 13 amino acids. The CDR3 region is CASISYVTDTQYF. The CDR3 nucleotides are TGTGCCAGTATATCGTACGTTACAGATACGCAGTATTTT.

This clonotype was observed many times. This chain joins TRBV20-1 and TRBJ1-5; D ambiguous. There are 12 residues in the CDR3. Trimming took 1 base from V and 8 from J, leaving 9 bases between them. Germline V gene lookup returns CDR1 DFQATT and CDR2 SNEGSKA (reference sequence). The CDR3 sequence: CSARGPLEPQHF. CDR3 sequence (DNA): TGCAGTGCTAGAGGGCCCCTGGAGCCCCAGCATTTT.

As concerns this clonotype: Its ends do not fully match the called genes, so a read error is possible. The gene calls are TRBV11-3 and TRBJ1-5; D uncertain. Germline CDR1 reads SGHNT; CDR2 reads YENEEA. This CDR3 comprises 13 residues. In DNA form, the CDR3 reads TGCGCCAGCAGCTTATACCGAAATCACCCCCAGCATTTT. Amino acids: CASSLYRNHPQHF.

V gene TRBV5-1 combines with J gene TRBJ2-5, with D perhaps given as TRBD1 or TRBD2 (5 bases each). This CDR3 comprises 14 residues. V was shortened by 2 bases and J by 5 bases, with 13 bases between the two germline ends. Germline V gene data show CDR1 as SGHRS and CDR2 as YFSETQ. The CDR3 spells CASSFGTEFETQYF. In nucleotides, the CDR3 is TGCGCCAGCAGCTTTGGGACCGAGTTCGAGACCCAGTACTTC.

Points on this clonotype: The junction differs from germline at one of its ends, possibly a read error. The V gene is TRBV4-1, the J gene TRBJ2-3, with D possibly TRBD1 on 5 matching bases. Looked up from germline, CDR1 is MGHRA and CDR2 is YSYEKL. This CDR3 spans 16 amino acids. CDR3 loop: CTSSQTDFWGADTQYF. In DNA form, the CDR3 reads TGCACCAGCAGCCAAACAGACTTTTGGGGCGCCGATACGCAGTATTTT.

Details on this clonotype: This sequence may be a read error, since a much larger clone differs from it by one base. The CDR3 spells CAGSRQGWGTEAFF. The CDR3 nucleotides are TGTGCCGGCAGTCGACAGGGGTGGGGGACTGAAGCTTTCTTT. V gene TRBV12-3 or TRBV12-4 combines with J gene TRBJ1-1, with 8 nucleotides matching TRBD1. The CDR3 is 14 residues long.

In regard to this clonotype: Just one base apart from a much larger clone, this may be a read error. V is TRBV20-1 and J is TRBJ2-4; 8 bases align to TRBD2. The CDR3 is made up of 14 amino acids. Per germline, CDR1 DFQATT and CDR2 SNEGSKA (reference sequence). The CDR3 DNA follows: TGCAGTGCTTCGGACGGACTAGCCAAAAGCATTCAGTACTTC. It translates to CSASDGLAKSIQYF.

In the case of this clonotype: A much larger clone differs by one base, so this may be a read error. This chain joins TRBV20-1 and TRBJ2-1; 9 bases line up with TRBD1. V gave up 7 bases and J gave up 6 bases; unmatched junction bases: 10. The germline V gene has CDR1 DFQATT and CDR2 SNEGSKA (reference sequence). CDR3 length equals 14 residues. The CDR3 DNA reads as TGCAGTGGCAGGAGCGGGACAGGGACCAATGAGCAGTTCTTC. It yields the protein CSGRSGTGTNEQFF.

Notes on this clonotype: One end of the junction varies from germline; a read error may be responsible. This chain connects TRBV11-2 to TRBJ2-6, with D perhaps TRBD1 (6 bases). From germline, CDR1 is SGHAT and CDR2 FQNNGV. There are 18 residues in the CDR3. In DNA, the CDR3 is TGTGCCAGCAGCTTAGTCCTAGGGGGAACCTCTGGGGCCAGCGTCCTGACTTTC. Translated, it gives CASSLVLGGTSGASVLTF.

The rearrangement links TRBV18 to TRBJ2-1; 7 nucleotides match TRBD2. V lost 6 bases to trimming and J lost 7 bases; unmatched junction nucleotides: 12. Germline CDR1 KGHSH, CDR2 LQKENI. The CDR3 is 15 amino acids. The CDR3 DNA reads as TGTGCCAGCTCCCGAGGGGCGGGAGAAGGTAATGAGCAGTTCTTC. Protein: CASSRGAGEGNEQFF.